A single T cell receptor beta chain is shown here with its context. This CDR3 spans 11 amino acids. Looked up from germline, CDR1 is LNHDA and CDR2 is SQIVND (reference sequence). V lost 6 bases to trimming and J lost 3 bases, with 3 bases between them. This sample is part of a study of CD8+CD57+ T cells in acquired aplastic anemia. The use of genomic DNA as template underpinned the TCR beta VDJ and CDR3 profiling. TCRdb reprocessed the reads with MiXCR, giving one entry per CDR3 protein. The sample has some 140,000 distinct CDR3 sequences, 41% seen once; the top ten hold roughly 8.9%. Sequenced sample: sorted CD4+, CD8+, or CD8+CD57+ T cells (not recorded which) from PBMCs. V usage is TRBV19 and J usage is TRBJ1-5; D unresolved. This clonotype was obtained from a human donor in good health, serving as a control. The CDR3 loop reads CASSDNQPQHF. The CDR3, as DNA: TGTGCCAGTAGCGACAATCAGCCCCAGCATTTT.